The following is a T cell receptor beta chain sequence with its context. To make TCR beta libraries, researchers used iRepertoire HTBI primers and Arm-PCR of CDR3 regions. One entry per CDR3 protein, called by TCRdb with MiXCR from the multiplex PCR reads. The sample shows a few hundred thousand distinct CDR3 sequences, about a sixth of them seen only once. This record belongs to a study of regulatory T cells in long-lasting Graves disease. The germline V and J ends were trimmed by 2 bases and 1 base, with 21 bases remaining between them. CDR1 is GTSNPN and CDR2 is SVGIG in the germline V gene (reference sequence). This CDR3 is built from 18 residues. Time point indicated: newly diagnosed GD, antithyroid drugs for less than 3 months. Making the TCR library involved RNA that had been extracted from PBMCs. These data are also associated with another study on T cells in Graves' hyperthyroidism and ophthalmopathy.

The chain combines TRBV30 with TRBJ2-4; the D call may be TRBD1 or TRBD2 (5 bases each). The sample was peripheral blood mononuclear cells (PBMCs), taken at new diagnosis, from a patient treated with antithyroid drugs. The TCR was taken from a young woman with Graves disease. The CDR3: CAWSKPQRGPLAKNIQYF. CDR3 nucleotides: TGTGCCTGGAGTAAGCCCCAGAGGGGTCCTTTGGCCAAAAACATTCAGTACTTC. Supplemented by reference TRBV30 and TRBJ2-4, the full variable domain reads SQTIHQWPATLVQPVGSPLSLECTVEGTSNPNLYWYRQAAGRGLQLLFYSVGIGQISSEVPQNLSASRPQDRQFILSSKKLLLSDSGFYLCAWSKPQRGPLAKNIQYFGAGTRLSVL.